This T cell receptor (beta chain) was retrieved from a study of blood T cell repertoires in COVID-19. Study background: COVID-19 samples, acute and convalescent, were from the United States, Italy and Spain. T cells, B-cell-depleted T cells, or PBMCs provided the cDNA or gDNA that served as material.

Original methodology: Researchers report that nucleated cell counts were estimated from reference gene primer amplification. Method: immunoSEQ multiplex PCR; TCRdb's copy keeps in-frame clones and lacks some. The D gene and trimming were derived from the DNA, and the V and J assignments and clone size from that table. This sample has roughly 250,000 clones, with about 86% found just once. With 3 bases removed from V and 1 base from J, the gap between germline ends came to 10 bases. The CDR3 covers 14 residues. CDR1 is GTSNPN and CDR2 is SVGIG in the germline V gene (reference sequence). The receptor comes from a man aged 50 to 59 with active or convalescent COVID-19. The chain uses TRBV30 and TRBJ1-5; D unresolved. Sequenced material: peripheral blood. The CDR3: CAWRGLGSNQPQHF. The CDR3 bases are TGTGCCTGGAGGGGTTTGGGCAGCAATCAGCCCCAGCATTTT.